The sequence of this T cell receptor beta chain was determined in a study of shared T cell receptors in the human thymus. CDR1 and CDR2 from the germline V gene are MDHEN and SYDVKM. The ends lost 5 bases at V and 6 bases at J; junction bases unmatched: 6. The CDR3 runs to 16 residues. Profiled with immunoSEQ multiplex PCR; TCRdb holds only in-frame clones, not every one. The data hold some 700,000 clones, with 80% to 90% observed a single time. These data were likewise used in another study, on human thymus T cells. From that paper: Healthy Finnish infants having corrective surgery for congenital heart defects served as donors. Thymic material originated from resections removed in the course of corrective heart surgery. Unrelated individuals reportedly shared highly overlapping thymic TCR repertoires.

The clonotype was recovered from a girl under three years old with a congenital heart defect. This chain links TRBV28 with TRBJ1-6; TRBD1 matches at 11 bases. Input material: thymocytes. The CDR3 bases are TGTGCCAGCAGTCCGGGACAGGGGGACGTTAATTCACCCCTCCACTTT. Its protein product is CASSPGQGDVNSPLHF. The full variable domain, completed using reference TRBV28 and TRBJ1-6, is DVKVTQSSRYLVKRTGEKVFLECVQDMDHENMFWYRQDPGLGLRLIYFSYDVKMKEKGDIPEGYSVSREKKERFSLILESASTNQTSMYLCASSPGQGDVNSPLHFGNGTRLTVT.